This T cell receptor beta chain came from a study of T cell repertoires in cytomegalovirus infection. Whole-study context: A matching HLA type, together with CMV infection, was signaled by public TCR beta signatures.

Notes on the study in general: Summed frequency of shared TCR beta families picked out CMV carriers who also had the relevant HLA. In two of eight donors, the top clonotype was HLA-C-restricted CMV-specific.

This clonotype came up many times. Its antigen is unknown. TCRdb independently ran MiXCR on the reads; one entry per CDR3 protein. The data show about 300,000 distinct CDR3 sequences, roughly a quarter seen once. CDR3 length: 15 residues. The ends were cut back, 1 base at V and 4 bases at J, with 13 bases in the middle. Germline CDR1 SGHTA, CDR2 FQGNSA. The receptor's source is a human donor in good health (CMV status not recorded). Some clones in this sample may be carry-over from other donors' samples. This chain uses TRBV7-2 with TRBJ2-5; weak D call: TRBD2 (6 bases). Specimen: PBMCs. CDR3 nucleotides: TGTGCCAGCAGCTTAGTCGGAGGGCCCGGAGAGACCCAGTACTTC. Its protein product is CASSLVGGPGETQYF.